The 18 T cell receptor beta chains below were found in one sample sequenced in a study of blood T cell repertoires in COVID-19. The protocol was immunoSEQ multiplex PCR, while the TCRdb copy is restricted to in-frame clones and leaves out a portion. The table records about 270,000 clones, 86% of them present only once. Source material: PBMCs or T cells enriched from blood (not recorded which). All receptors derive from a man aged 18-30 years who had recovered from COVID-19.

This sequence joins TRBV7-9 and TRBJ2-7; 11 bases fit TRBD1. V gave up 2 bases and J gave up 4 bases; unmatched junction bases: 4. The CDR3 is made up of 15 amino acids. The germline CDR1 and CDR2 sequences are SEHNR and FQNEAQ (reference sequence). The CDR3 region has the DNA TGTGCCAGCAGCTTATTAGGGACAGGGGGTTACGAGCAGTACTTC. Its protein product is CASSLLGTGGYEQYF.

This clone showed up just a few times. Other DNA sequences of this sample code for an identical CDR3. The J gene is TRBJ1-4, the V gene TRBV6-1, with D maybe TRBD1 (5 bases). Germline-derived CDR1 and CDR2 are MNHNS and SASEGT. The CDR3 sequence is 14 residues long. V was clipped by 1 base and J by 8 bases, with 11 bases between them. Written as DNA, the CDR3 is TGTGCCAGCAGTGAAGGCCAGGGTAACGAAAAACTGTTTTTT. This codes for CASSEGQGNEKLFF.

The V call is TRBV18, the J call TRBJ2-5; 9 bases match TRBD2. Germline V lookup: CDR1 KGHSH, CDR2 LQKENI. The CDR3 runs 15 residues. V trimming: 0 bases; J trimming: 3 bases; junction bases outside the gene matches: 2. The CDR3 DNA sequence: TGTGCCAGCTCACCACCGGGACTAGCAAAAGAGACCCAGTACTTC. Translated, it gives CASSPPGLAKETQYF.

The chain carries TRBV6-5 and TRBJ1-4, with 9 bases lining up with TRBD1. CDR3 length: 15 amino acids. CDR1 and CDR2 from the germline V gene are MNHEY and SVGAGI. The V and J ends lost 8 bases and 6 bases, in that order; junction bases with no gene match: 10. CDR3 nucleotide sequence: TGTGCCAGCCGGGGGTTGGGACAGGGTCATGAAAAACTGTTTTTT. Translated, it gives CASRGLGQGHEKLFF.

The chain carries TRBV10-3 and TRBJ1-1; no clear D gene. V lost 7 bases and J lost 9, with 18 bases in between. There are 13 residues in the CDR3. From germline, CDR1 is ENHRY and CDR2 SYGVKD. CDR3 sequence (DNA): TGTGCCATCACCAAGGACGGGGAACAACAAGCTTTCTTT. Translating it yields CAITKDGEQQAFF.

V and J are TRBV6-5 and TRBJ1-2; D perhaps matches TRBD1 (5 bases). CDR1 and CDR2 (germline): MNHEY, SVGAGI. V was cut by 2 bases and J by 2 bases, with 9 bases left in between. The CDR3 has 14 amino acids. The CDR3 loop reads CASSYDRRNYGYTF. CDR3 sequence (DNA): TGTGCCAGCAGTTACGACAGACGGAACTATGGCTACACCTTC.

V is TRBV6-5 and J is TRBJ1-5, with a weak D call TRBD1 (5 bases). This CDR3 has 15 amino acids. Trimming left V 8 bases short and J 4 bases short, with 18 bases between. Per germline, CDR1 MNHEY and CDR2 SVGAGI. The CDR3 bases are TGTGCCAGCCGCTCAATTAAAGACAGAAATCAGCCCCAGCATTTT. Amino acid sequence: CASRSIKDRNQPQHF.

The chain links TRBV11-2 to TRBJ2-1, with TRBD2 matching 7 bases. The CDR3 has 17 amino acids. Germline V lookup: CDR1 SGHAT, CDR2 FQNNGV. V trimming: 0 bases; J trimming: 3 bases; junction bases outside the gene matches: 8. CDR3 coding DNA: TGTGCCAGCAGCTTAGACGTTGCCAGCGGGATCTACAATGAGCAGTTCTTC. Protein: CASSLDVASGIYNEQFF.

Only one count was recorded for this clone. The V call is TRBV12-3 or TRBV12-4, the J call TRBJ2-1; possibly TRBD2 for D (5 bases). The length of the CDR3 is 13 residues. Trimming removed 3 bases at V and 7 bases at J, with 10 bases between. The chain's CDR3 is CASSFTSGNEQFF. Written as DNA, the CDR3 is TGTGCCAGCAGTTTTACTAGTGGGAATGAGCAGTTCTTC.

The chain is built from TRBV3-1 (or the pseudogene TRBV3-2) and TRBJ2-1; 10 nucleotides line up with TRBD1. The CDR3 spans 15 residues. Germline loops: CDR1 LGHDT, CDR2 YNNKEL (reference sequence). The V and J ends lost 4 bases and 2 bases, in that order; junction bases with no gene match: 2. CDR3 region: CASSRQGAPYNEQFF. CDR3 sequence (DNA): TGTGCCAGCAGCCGACAGGGGGCCCCCTACAATGAGCAGTTCTTC.

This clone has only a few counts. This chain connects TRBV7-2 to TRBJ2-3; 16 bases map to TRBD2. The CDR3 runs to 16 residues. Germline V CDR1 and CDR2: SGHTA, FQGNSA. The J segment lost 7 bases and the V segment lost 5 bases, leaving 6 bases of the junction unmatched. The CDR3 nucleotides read TGTGCCAGCAGCCCGGGACTAGCGGGGGGGCCGAATACGCAGTATTTT. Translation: CASSPGLAGGPNTQYF.

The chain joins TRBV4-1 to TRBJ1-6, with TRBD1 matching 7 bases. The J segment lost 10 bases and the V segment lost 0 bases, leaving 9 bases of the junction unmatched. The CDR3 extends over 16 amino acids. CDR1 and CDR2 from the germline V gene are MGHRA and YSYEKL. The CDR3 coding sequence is TGCGCCAGCAGCCAAGATCAGGGGGGAGCGCGGTCACCCCTCCACTTT. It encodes CASSQDQGGARSPLHF.

Here the CDR3 reads CAWGGPYEQYF. The DNA for the CDR3 is TGTGCCTGGGGGGGGCCCTACGAGCAGTACTTC. This chain uses TRBV30 with TRBJ2-7; D tentatively fits TRBD1 or TRBD2 (6 bases each). V was trimmed by 5 bases and J by 2 bases, leaving 7 bases between them. The CDR3 runs 11 residues. CDR1 is GTSNPN and CDR2 is SVGIG in the germline V gene (reference sequence).

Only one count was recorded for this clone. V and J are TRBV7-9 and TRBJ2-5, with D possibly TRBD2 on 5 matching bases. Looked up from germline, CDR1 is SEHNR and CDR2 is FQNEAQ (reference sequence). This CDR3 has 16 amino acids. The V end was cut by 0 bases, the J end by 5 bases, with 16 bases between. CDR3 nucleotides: TGTGCCAGCAGCTTAGCGCGGAAAGCGGAGAGGGAGACCCAGTACTTC. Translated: CASSLARKAERETQYF.

The CDR3 is CASSAIGDYNEQFF. CDR3 nucleotide sequence: TGTGCCAGCAGTGCCATCGGGGACTACAATGAGCAGTTCTTC. The chain uses TRBV25-1 and TRBJ2-1, with D possibly being TRBD2 (5 bases). This CDR3 is built from 14 residues. From germline, CDR1 is MGHDK and CDR2 SYGVNS. With 4 bases removed from V and 3 bases from J, the gap between germline ends came to 10 bases. Variable domain in full (rest from reference TRBV25-1 and TRBJ2-1): EADIYQTPRYLVIGTGKKITLECSQTMGHDKMYWYQQDPGMELHLIHYSYGVNSTEKGDLSSESTVSRIRTEHFPLTLESARPSHTSQYLCASSAIGDYNEQFFGPGTRLTVL.

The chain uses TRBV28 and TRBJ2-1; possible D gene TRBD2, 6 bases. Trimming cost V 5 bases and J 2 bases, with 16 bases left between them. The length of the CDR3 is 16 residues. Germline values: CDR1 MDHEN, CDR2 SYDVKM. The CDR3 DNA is TGTGCCAGCAGTACCCCGCCGGGACTCCCCTACAATGAGCAGTTCTTC. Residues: CASSTPPGLPYNEQFF. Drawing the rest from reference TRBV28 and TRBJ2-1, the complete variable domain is DVKVTQSSRYLVKRTGEKVFLECVQDMDHENMFWYRQDPGLGLRLIYFSYDVKMKEKGDIPEGYSVSREKKERFSLILESASTNQTSMYLCASSTPPGLPYNEQFFGPGTRLTVL.

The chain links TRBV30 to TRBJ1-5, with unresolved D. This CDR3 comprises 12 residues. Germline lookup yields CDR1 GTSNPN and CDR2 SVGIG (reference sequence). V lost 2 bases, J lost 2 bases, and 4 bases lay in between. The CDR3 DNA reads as TGTGCCTGGAGTCCGGGCAATCAGCCCCAGCATTTT. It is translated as CAWSPGNQPQHF.

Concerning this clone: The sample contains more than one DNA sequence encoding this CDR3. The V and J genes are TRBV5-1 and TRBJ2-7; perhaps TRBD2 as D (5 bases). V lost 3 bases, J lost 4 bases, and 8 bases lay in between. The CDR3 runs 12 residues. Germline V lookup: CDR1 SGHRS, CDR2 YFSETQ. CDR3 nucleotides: TGCGCCAGCAGCTCGGGGTCTTACGAGCAGTACTTC. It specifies CASSSGSYEQYF.